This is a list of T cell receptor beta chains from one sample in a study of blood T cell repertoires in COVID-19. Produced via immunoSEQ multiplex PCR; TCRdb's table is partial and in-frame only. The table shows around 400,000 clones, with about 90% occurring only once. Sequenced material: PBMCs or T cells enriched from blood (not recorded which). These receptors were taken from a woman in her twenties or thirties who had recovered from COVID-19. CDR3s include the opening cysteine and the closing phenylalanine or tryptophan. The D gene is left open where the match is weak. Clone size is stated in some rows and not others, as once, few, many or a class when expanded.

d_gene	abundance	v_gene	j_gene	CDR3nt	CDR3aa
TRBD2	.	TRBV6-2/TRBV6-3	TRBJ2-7	TGTGCCAGCAGTTACTCCCAGCGGGATCCCTACGAGCAGTACTTC	CASSYSQRDPYEQYF
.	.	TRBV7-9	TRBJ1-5	TGTGCCAGCAGCTTCAGTATGGATCAGCCCCAGCATTTT	CASSFSMDQPQHF
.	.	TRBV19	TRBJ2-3	TGTGCCAGTAGTAAGAATGCGGATACGCAGTATTTT	CASSKNADTQYF
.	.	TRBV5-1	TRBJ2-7	TGCGCCAGCAGCAAGGACGGATGGGAGGAGGGATACGAGCAGTACTTC	CASSKDGWEEGYEQYF
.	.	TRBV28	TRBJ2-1	TGTGCCAGCTCGGGAAGTGGGTACAATGAGCAGTTCTTC	CASSGSGYNEQFF
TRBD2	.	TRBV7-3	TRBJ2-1	TGTGCCAGCAGCCCGGGACTAGCGGGAGCAATTGAGCAGTTCTTC	CASSPGLAGAIEQFF
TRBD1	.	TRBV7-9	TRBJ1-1	TGTGCCAGCAGCCGCGACAGGGTAGGGGTCACTGAAGCTTTCTTT	CASSRDRVGVTEAFF
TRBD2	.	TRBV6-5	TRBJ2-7	TGTGCCAGCAGTTCCATCCGACTAGCGGGGGCCTACGAGCAGTACTTC	CASSSIRLAGAYEQYF
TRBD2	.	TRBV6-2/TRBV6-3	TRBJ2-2	TGTGCCAGCAGCCGACTAGCTCCCGCCGGGGAGCTGTTTTTT	CASSRLAPAGELFF
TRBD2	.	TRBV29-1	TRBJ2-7	TGCAGCGTTGCCGCGGGGGTGAGAGAGCAGTACTTC	CSVAAGVREQYF
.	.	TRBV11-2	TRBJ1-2	TGTGCCAGCAGCTCCCCCTTGACAGTTTCCTATGGCTACACCTTC	CASSSPLTVSYGYTF
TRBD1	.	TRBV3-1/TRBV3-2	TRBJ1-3	TGTGCCAGCAGTCCGATTCCGGGACAGCTAGGAAACACCATATATTTT	CASSPIPGQLGNTIYF
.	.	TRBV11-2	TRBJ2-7	TGTGCCTCTAAAGGGGGATACTACGAGCAGTACTTC	CASKGGYYEQYF
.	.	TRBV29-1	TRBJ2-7	TGCAGCGTGACGACCGAGGCCTCCGAGCAGTACTTC	CSVTTEASEQYF
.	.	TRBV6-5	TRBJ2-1	TGTGCCAGCAGTTACTCGAACTATGAGCAGTTCTTC	CASSYSNYEQFF
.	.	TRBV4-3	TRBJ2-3	TGCGCCAGCAGCCAAGATTACGCTAGTACAGATACGCAGTATTTT	CASSQDYASTDTQYF
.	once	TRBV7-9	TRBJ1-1	TGTGCCAGCAGCTTCCCAGGGAACACTGAAGCTTTCTTT	CASSFPGNTEAFF
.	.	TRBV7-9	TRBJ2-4	TGTGCCAGCAGCCCCCACGGGTCAGGGGTCAAAAACATTCAGTACTTC	CASSPHGSGVKNIQYF
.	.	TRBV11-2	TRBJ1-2	TGTGCCAGCAGCCACCAGACAGACCACTTCTTC	CASSHQTDHFF
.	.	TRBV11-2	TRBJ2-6	TGTGCCAGCAGCTCATTTTATGACCCGTGGGCCCCTGGGGCCAACGTCCTGACTTTC	CASSSFYDPWAPGANVLTF
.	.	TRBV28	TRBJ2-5	TGTGCCAGCAGTTTGGCTAGCGCACTGGAAGAGACCCAGTACTTC	CASSLASALEETQYF
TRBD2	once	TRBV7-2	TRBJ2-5	TGTGCCAGCAGCTTTGGCGGGGGGGAAGAGACCCAGTACTTC	CASSFGGGEETQYF
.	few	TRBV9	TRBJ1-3	TGTGCCAGCAGCCCGACAGGCTCCCGCTCTGGAAACACCATATATTTT	CASSPTGSRSGNTIYF
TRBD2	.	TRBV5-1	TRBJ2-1	TGCGCCAGCGGTCCCGGGACTAGGGTGTCTGAGCAGTTCTTC	CASGPGTRVSEQFF
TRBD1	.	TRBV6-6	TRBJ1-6	TGTGCCAGCAATACCGGGACAGGGGTTTCACCCCTCCACTTT	CASNTGTGVSPLHF
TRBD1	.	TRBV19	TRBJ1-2	TGTGCCAGTAGACGATCTACGGACAGGGTAGGCGGCTACACCTTC	CASRRSTDRVGGYTF
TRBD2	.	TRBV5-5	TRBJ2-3	TGTGCCAGCAGCTTGACGAGCCGAGCGGGGGACAATACGCAGTATTTT	CASSLTSRAGDNTQYF
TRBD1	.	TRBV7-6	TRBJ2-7	TGTGCCAGCAGCTTAGGACAGGGTCCAGTTTACGAGCAGTACTTC	CASSLGQGPVYEQYF
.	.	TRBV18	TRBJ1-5	TGTGCCAGCTCACCATTAGTGGGCCAGCCCCAGCATTTT	CASSPLVGQPQHF
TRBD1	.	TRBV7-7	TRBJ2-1	TGTGCTAGCAGCCAAGAGGGGGCCTCCTACAATGAGCAGTTCTTC	CASSQEGASYNEQFF
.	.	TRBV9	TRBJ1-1	TGTGCCAGCAGCGGCGTGGGAGCCATAAACACTGAAGCTTTCTTT	CASSGVGAINTEAFF
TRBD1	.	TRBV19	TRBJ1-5	TGTGCCAGTAGGGGGACAGGGTACCATCAGCCCCAGCATTTT	CASRGTGYHQPQHF
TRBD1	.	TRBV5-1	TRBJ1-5	TGCGCCAGCAGCCTTGGACAGGGTCCTTGGCAGCCCCAGCATTTT	CASSLGQGPWQPQHF
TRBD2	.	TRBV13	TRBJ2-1	TGTGCCAGCAGCTTAGCAGCGGGAGGGGGGAATGAGCAGTTCTTC	CASSLAAGGGNEQFF
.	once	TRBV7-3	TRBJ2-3	TGTGCCAGCAGCCCGTACTTAGCTAGCACAGATACGCAGTATTTT	CASSPYLASTDTQYF
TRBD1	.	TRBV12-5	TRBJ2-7	TGTGCTAGTGGTTTGGCAACTGGACAGGGTGGGGAGCAGTACTTC	CASGLATGQGGEQYF
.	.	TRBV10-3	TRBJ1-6	TGTGCCATCAGTGAGTCGACGGGTACATCCCTCCACTTT	CAISESTGTSLHF
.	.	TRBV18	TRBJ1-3	TGTGCCAGCTCACCAGTCGCGGGATCTGGAAACACCATATATTTT	CASSPVAGSGNTIYF
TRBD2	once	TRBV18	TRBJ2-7	TGTGCCAGCTCACCAAAGACTAGCGGGGGTTCCTACGAGCAGTACTTC	CASSPKTSGGSYEQYF
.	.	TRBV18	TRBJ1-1	TGTGCCAGCTCACCGGGACAATGGAGGACTGAAGCTTTCTTT	CASSPGQWRTEAFF
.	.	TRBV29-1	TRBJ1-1	TGCAGCGTTGAACGGGGGGGAGCCGCAACGGTGGGAGCTTTCTTT	CSVERGGAATVGAFF
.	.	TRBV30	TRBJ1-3	TGTGCCTGGAGTGTAAGGCCCCGGGGTGGAAACACCATATATTTT	CAWSVRPRGGNTIYF
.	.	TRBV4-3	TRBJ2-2	TGCGCCAGCAGCCAAGAATATGGGGCCCAGATGCCCGGGGAGCTGTTTTTT	CASSQEYGAQMPGELFF
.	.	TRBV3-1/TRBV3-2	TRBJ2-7	TGTGCCAGCAGCCAACATTCCTACGAGCAGTACTTC	CASSQHSYEQYF
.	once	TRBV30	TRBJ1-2	TGTGCCTGGAGTCCTCCCCTATCGTATGGCTACACCTTC	CAWSPPLSYGYTF
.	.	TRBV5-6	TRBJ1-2	TGTGCCAGCAGCCTCGGTGGCGAGGTGGGCTACACCTTC	CASSLGGEVGYTF
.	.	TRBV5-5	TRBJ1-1	TGTGCCAGCAGCTTCCAAGGAGGCGAAGCTTTCTTT	CASSFQGGEAFF
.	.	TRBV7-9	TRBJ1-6	TGTGCCAGCAGCTCCCTGACAAGGTCAAATTCACCCCTCCACTTT	CASSSLTRSNSPLHF
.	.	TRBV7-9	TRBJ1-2	TGTGCCAGCAGCTTAATCGGTCAGGGCTATGGCTACACCTTC	CASSLIGQGYGYTF
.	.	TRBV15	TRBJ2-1	TGTGCCACCAGCAGAAAAAACAGGAATGAGCAGTTCTTC	CATSRKNRNEQFF
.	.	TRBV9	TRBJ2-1	TGTGCCAGCAGCCTCATTACCGACGGGGAGCAGTTCTTC	CASSLITDGEQFF
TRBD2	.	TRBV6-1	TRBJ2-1	TGTGCCAGCAGTGAAAAGGTGACTAGCGGGAGAAAAAATGAGCAGTTCTTC	CASSEKVTSGRKNEQFF
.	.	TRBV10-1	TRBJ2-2	TGCGCCAGCAGTGAGGCGGGACTCATCACCGGGGAGCTGTTTTTT	CASSEAGLITGELFF
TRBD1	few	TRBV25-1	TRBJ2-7	TGTGCCAGCACGGACAGGGTCTACGAGCAGTACTTC	CASTDRVYEQYF
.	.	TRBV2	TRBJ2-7	TGTGCCAGCTTGGGCGGGGTCGAGCAGTACTTC	CASLGGVEQYF
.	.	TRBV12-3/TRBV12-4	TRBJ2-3	TGTGCCAGCAGTTCCAGCGGTACAGATACGCAGTATTTT	CASSSSGTDTQYF
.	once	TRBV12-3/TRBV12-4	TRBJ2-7	TGTGCCAGCAGTTTTAGGGGGTTTAACGAGCAGTACTTC	CASSFRGFNEQYF
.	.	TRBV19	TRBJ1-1	TGTGCCAGTAGTATGGGGGACATCACTGAAGCTTTCTTT	CASSMGDITEAFF
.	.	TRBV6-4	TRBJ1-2	TGTGCCAGCAGTGACACAAGTAGGAGGCATGGCTACACCTTC	CASSDTSRRHGYTF
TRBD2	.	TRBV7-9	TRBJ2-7	TGTGCCAGCAGCCTACTCGATAGCGGGACCTACGAGCAGTACTTC	CASSLLDSGTYEQYF